These 28 T cell receptor beta chains were sequenced from one sample in a study of memory CD4+ T cells and cytomegalovirus serostatus. Data came from immunoSEQ multiplex PCR; TCRdb stores just in-frame clones and leaves some out. The sample holds 70,000 or so clones, approximately 78% seen once. Single viable CD3+CD4+CD8-CD45RO+ cells were sorted as the memory CD4+ T cells. Input material: memory CD4+ T cells from blood. Source of these receptors: an adult in good health and CMV-seropositive.

This clone was seen just once. V gene TRBV27 combines with J gene TRBJ1-2; 7 bases align to TRBD1. The CDR3 has 14 residues. J was trimmed by 4 bases and V by 4 bases; bases with no gene match: 6. Per germline, CDR1 MNHEY and CDR2 SMNVEV (reference sequence). Written as DNA, the CDR3 is TGTGCCAGCAGTTCCCGGGACAGATCCTATGGCTACACCTTC. Its protein product is CASSSRDRSYGYTF.

The chain uses TRBV11-2 and TRBJ1-1; 7 positions agree with TRBD1. The trim removed 1 base at V and 5 bases at J, leaving 4 bases unmatched. Germline lookup yields CDR1 SGHAT and CDR2 FQNNGV. The CDR3 sequence is 14 residues long. For the CDR3, the DNA is TGTGCCAGCAGCTTAGCCGCAGGGGGGACTGAAGCTTTCTTT. This translates into CASSLAAGGTEAFF.

Points on this clone: One junction end disagrees with the germline gene, perhaps due to a read error. The chain is built from TRBV5-3 and TRBJ1-3, with TRBD1 as a possible D gene (6 bases). TRBV5-3 has ORF status, its function being uncertain. The CDR3 has 12 amino acids. DNA of the CDR3: TGCGGTAACAGGGCCACTGGAAACACCATATATTTT. It encodes CGNRATGNTIYF.

About this clone: The identical CDR3 is also encoded by other nucleotide sequences in the sample. V is TRBV18 and J is TRBJ2-3; a possible D gene is TRBD1 (5 bases). The ends were cut back, 2 bases at V and 6 bases at J, with 6 bases in the middle. The CDR3 spans 12 residues. Germline assignment: CDR1 KGHSH and CDR2 LQKENI. Here the CDR3 reads CASSPGADTQYF. The CDR3 coding sequence is TGTGCCAGCTCACCAGGGGCGGATACGCAGTATTTT.

This rearrangement joins TRBV7-2 to TRBJ1-2, with D perhaps matching TRBD1 (6 bases). The CDR3 length is 12 residues. Trimming left V 5 bases short and J 8 bases short, with 12 bases between. Germline V lookup: CDR1 SGHTA, CDR2 FQGNSA. The CDR3 region has the DNA TGTGCCAGCAGCCTGAGGGGGAGGGGCTACACCTTC. Amino acid sequence: CASSLRGRGYTF.

The gene calls are TRBV4-3 and TRBJ1-2; possibly TRBD1 for D (5 bases). This CDR3 is 14 amino acids long. V was clipped by 5 bases and J by 4 bases, with 14 bases between them. Per germline, CDR1 LGHNA and CDR2 YSLEER. The CDR3 sequence: CASSANSGGYGYTF. For the CDR3, the DNA is TGCGCCAGCAGCGCCAACTCGGGGGGCTATGGCTACACCTTC.

The V call is TRBV18, the J call TRBJ1-2, with 8 bases lining up with TRBD1. V dropped 5 bases and J dropped 7; count of bases not matched to a gene: 12. The CDR3 consists of 15 residues. CDR1 is KGHSH and CDR2 is LQKENI in the germline V gene. CDR3 nucleotide sequence: TGTGCCAGCTCAGGGCAGACAGGGGCATCCTCTGGCTACACCTTC. It codes for CASSGQTGASSGYTF.

The chain links TRBV28 to TRBJ2-2; D is perhaps TRBD2 (5 bases). V was trimmed by 4 bases and J by 1 base, leaving 10 bases between them. The CDR3 is made up of 15 amino acids. Germline V gene sequence: CDR1 MDHEN, CDR2 SYDVKM. As DNA, the CDR3 is TGTGCCAGCAGTTCCCCAGGACTGAACACCGGGGAGCTGTTTTTT. It codes for CASSSPGLNTGELFF. Looking up the rest from reference TRBV28 and TRBJ2-2 gives the full variable domain: DVKVTQSSRYLVKRTGEKVFLECVQDMDHENMFWYRQDPGLGLRLIYFSYDVKMKEKGDIPEGYSVSREKKERFSLILESASTNQTSMYLCASSSPGLNTGELFFGEGSRLTVL.

This clone was observed a handful of times. The J gene is TRBJ1-5, the V gene TRBV30, with TRBD1 as a possible D gene (6 bases). The CDR3 is 14 residues long. Germline values: CDR1 GTSNPN, CDR2 SVGIG (reference sequence). V was pared by 3 bases and J by 1 base, with 10 bases between. This chain's CDR3 is CAWRGAGSNQPQHF. The CDR3 DNA sequence: TGTGCCTGGAGGGGGGCAGGCAGCAATCAGCCCCAGCATTTT.

V gene TRBV7-2 combines with J gene TRBJ1-5; D might be TRBD1 (6 bases). Trimming took off 1 base at V and 4 bases at J, with 11 bases between the two ends. There are 15 residues in the CDR3. Looked up from germline, CDR1 is SGHTA and CDR2 is FQGNSA. DNA of the CDR3: TGTGCCAGCAGCTTAGATCGGGGGCTTAATCAGCCCCAGCATTTT. Protein sequence: CASSLDRGLNQPQHF.

The chain joins TRBV19 to TRBJ2-6; 7 bases map to TRBD1. The germline gives CDR1 LNHDA, CDR2 SQIVND (reference sequence). V shed 5 bases and J 3 bases; nucleotides not matched to a gene: 4. The CDR3 extends over 15 amino acids. CDR3: CASSVYRGGANVLTF. CDR3 nucleotide sequence: TGTGCCAGTAGTGTTTACAGGGGTGGGGCCAACGTCCTGACTTTC.

The chain carries TRBV7-9 and TRBJ2-5; D remains ambiguous. Germline V gene data show CDR1 as SEHNR and CDR2 as FQNEAQ (reference sequence). This CDR3 spans 13 amino acids. Trimming cost V 2 bases and J 5 bases, with 9 bases left between them. The CDR3 reads CASSLNGGETQYF. The CDR3 DNA is TGTGCCAGCAGCTTAAACGGTGGGGAGACCCAGTACTTC. Full variable domain (rest looked up from reference TRBV7-9 and TRBJ2-5): DTGVSQNPRHKITKRGQNVTFRCDPISEHNRLYWYRQTLGQGPEFLTYFQNEAQLEKSRLLSDRFSAERPKGSFSTLEIQRTEQGDSAMYLCASSLNGGETQYFGPGTRLLVL.

This chain uses TRBV10-3 with TRBJ2-7; possibly TRBD1 for D (6 bases). Germline CDR1 ENHRY, CDR2 SYGVKD. The CDR3 extends over 17 amino acids. Trimming took 10 bases from V and 0 from J, leaving 25 bases between them. CDR3 DNA sequence: TGTGCCACGTTGTGTGGGTGGACAGTCCCGAGCTCCTACGAGCAGTACGTC. Amino acid sequence: CATLCGWTVPSSYEQYV.

The chain couples TRBV7-9 to TRBJ1-3, with D possibly matching TRBD1 (5 bases). The V end was cut by 5 bases, the J end by 8 bases, with 13 bases between. Germline CDR1 SEHNR, CDR2 FQNEAQ (reference sequence). The CDR3 totals 13 residues. This CDR3 is CASSRGHVDTIYF. The CDR3 DNA is TGTGCCAGCAGCCGTGGACATGTTGACACCATATATTTT.

The chain is built from TRBV4-1 and TRBJ1-3, with 8 positions matching TRBD1. The V segment lost 4 bases and the J segment 0 bases; nucleotides outside the gene matches: 8. This CDR3 has 17 amino acids. The germline V gene encodes CDR1 MGHRA and CDR2 YSYEKL. CDR3 DNA: TGCGCCAGCAGCCCTGGGGACAGGAGCATCTCTGGAAACACCATATATTTT. Its translation: CASSPGDRSISGNTIYF.

V gene TRBV7-2 combines with J gene TRBJ1-5, with D unresolved. The CDR3 is 15 residues long. V was pared by 6 bases and J by 8 bases, with 20 bases between. Germline V gene data show CDR1 as SGHTA and CDR2 as FQGNSA. CDR3 bases: TGTGCCAGCAGTCTTAACATCGTGGGGTTTGAGCCCCAGCATTTT. This codes for CASSLNIVGFEPQHF.

The V gene is TRBV30, the J gene TRBJ1-6; 7 nucleotides align to TRBD1. V trimming: 8 bases; J trimming: 9 bases; junction bases outside the gene matches: 10. CDR3 length: 13 amino acids. The germline gives CDR1 GTSNPN, CDR2 SVGIG (reference sequence). The CDR3 DNA reads as TGTGCCGGGATAGGGACAGAAATTTCACCCCTCCACTTT. Encoded protein: CAGIGTEISPLHF.

The rearrangement links TRBV10-3 to TRBJ2-2; a weak D match, TRBD1 (5 bases). The length of the CDR3 is 14 residues. Deletions cut 3 bases from V and 6 bases from J, with 11 bases between. Germline CDR1 ENHRY, CDR2 SYGVKD. The CDR3 sequence: CAISEGVDAGELFF. The CDR3 DNA reads as TGTGCCATCAGTGAAGGGGTTGACGCCGGGGAGCTGTTTTTT.

This clone was recorded a few times. This chain's CDR3 is CASSRRIFDDEQFF. CDR3 in DNA: TGTGCCAGCAGCCGAAGGATCTTCGACGATGAGCAGTTCTTC. This rearrangement joins TRBV13 to TRBJ2-1; D unclear. This CDR3 spans 14 amino acids. The V and J ends lost 5 bases and 8 bases respectively, with 16 bases between them. Germline V lookup: CDR1 PRHDT, CDR2 FYEKMQ (reference sequence).

This clone was seen only a few times. This chain connects TRBV25-1 to TRBJ1-1; D possibly corresponds to TRBD1 (6 bases). CDR3 length: 13 amino acids. With 7 bases removed from V and 1 base from J, the gap between germline ends came to 10 bases. CDR1 is MGHDK and CDR2 is SYGVNS in the germline V gene. In nucleotides, the CDR3 is TGTGCCAGCACGAAGGACAGGAACACTGAAGCTTTCTTT. Encoded protein: CASTKDRNTEAFF.

A single count supports this clone. The chain recombines TRBV25-1 with TRBJ2-7, with TRBD2 as a possible D gene (5 bases). In germline, CDR1 is MGHDK, CDR2 SYGVNS. The CDR3 extends over 13 amino acids. Trimming removed 10 bases at V and 7 bases at J, with 20 bases between. The CDR3 DNA sequence: TGTGCCACATCGGACGGCTCTCGAGGGGAGCAGTACGTC. Translation: CATSDGSRGEQYV.

V usage is TRBV25-1 and J usage is TRBJ2-1, with 8 bases fitting TRBD2. J lost 7 bases, V lost 6 bases, and 14 bases had no gene match. Germline V lookup: CDR1 MGHDK, CDR2 SYGVNS. The CDR3 has 16 residues. Written as DNA, the CDR3 is TGTGCCAGCAGCGAGGAGGGGACTAGGTCGAAAAATGAGCAGTTCTTC. This translates into CASSEEGTRSKNEQFF. The full variable domain, completed using reference TRBV25-1 and TRBJ2-1, is EADIYQTPRYLVIGTGKKITLECSQTMGHDKMYWYQQDPGMELHLIHYSYGVNSTEKGDLSSESTVSRIRTEHFPLTLESARPSHTSQYLCASSEEGTRSKNEQFFGPGTRLTVL.

The V and J genes are TRBV7-9 and TRBJ2-3; 8 bases agree with TRBD1. The CDR3 covers 12 residues. The germline V gene has CDR1 SEHNR and CDR2 FQNEAQ (reference sequence). J gave up 11 bases and V 5 bases, and 6 bases lay outside the gene matches. CDR3 DNA: TGTGCCAGCAGCCAACAGGGGGTTGGGCAGTATTTT. It specifies CASSQQGVGQYF.

The V call is TRBV25-1, the J call TRBJ2-1, with 14 bases matching TRBD2. Losses at the gene ends were 1 base for V and 3 bases for J; bases not matched to a gene: 5. Germline lookup yields CDR1 MGHDK and CDR2 SYGVNS. The CDR3 totals 18 residues. DNA for the CDR3: TGTGCCAGCAGTGAATGGGGGACTAGCGGGAGTCGCTACAATGAGCAGTTCTTC. The encoded protein is CASSEWGTSGSRYNEQFF.

This chain links TRBV7-9 with TRBJ2-3; TRBD2 agrees at 10 bases. The V gene's germline CDR1 is SEHNR and CDR2 FQNEAQ (reference sequence). The ends lost 8 bases at V and 2 bases at J; junction bases unmatched: 7. The CDR3 extends over 15 amino acids. CDR3 sequence: CASASGGLFTDTQYF. The CDR3 region has the DNA TGTGCCAGCGCTAGCGGGGGATTGTTCACAGATACGCAGTATTTT.

V is TRBV30 and J is TRBJ2-1, with D maybe TRBD2 (5 bases). This CDR3 spans 13 amino acids. CDR1 and CDR2 from the germline V gene are GTSNPN and SVGIG (reference sequence). Trimming pared 0 bases from V and 10 bases from J, leaving 13 bases between. The DNA for the CDR3 is TGTGCCTGGAGTGTTGGGAGTACGAGCGAGCAGTTCTTC. This translates into CAWSVGSTSEQFF.

The chain is built from TRBV19 and TRBJ1-5, with D perhaps TRBD1 (6 bases). CDR3 length: 15 residues. Per the germline V gene, CDR1 is LNHDA and CDR2 is SQIVND (reference sequence). Between the trimmed V and J ends, which lost 5 bases and 0 bases, there was a span of 11 bases. CDR3 nucleotides: TGTGCCAGTAGTGAAGGGGGTTATAGCAATCAGCCCCAGCATTTT. This encodes CASSEGGYSNQPQHF.

V gene TRBV5-5 combines with J gene TRBJ1-1, with TRBD1 as a possible D gene (5 bases). The ends were cut back, 0 bases at V and 0 bases at J, with 9 bases in the middle. The germline V gene has CDR1 SGHKS and CDR2 YYEKEE (reference sequence). The CDR3 has 15 amino acids. CDR3 protein: CASSLDRRMNTEAFF. Here the CDR3 DNA reads TGTGCCAGCAGCTTGGACAGGAGAATGAACACTGAAGCTTTCTTT.